Below are 14 T cell receptor beta chains sequenced from a single sample in a study of shared clonotypes between healthy human individuals. Assay: immunoSEQ multiplex PCR; the TCRdb copy retains only in-frame clones and omits some. The table has fewer than 400,000 clones, approximately 79% seen once; the top ten hold 10%. Sequenced material: memory CD4+ T cells sorted from blood. Specified subset: CD45RA-negative fraction. These receptor sequences come from a man aged 25-40 years in good health.

The table lists this clone with many counts. This sequence joins TRBV28 and TRBJ2-2; tentatively, D is TRBD1 (6 bases). This CDR3 region has 15 residues. Germline assignment: CDR1 MDHEN and CDR2 SYDVKM. Trimming removed 4 bases at V and 6 bases at J, with 15 bases between. CDR3 DNA sequence: TGTGCCAGCAGTTGGTATCGGCAGGGGTCCGGGGAGCTGTTTTTT. Translation: CASSWYRQGSGELFF.

The genes are TRBV5-8 and TRBJ1-5; unclear D gene. Per the germline V gene, CDR1 is SGHTS and CDR2 is YDEGEE. Trimming removed 4 bases at V and 2 bases at J, with 13 bases between. This CDR3 is 15 amino acids long. The DNA for the CDR3 is TGTGCCAGCAGCCCTCCGAACTGGGGCAATCAGCCCCAGCATTTT. Translating it yields CASSPPNWGNQPQHF.

In its sample, this clone was seen once. The gene calls are TRBV11-2 and TRBJ2-3, with D unclear. V was trimmed by 5 bases and J by 2 bases, leaving 14 bases between them. Germline CDR1 reads SGHAT; CDR2 reads FQNNGV. There are 15 residues in the CDR3. CDR3 nucleotides: TGTGCCAGCAGCGATTGGGCAGCAGCCACAGATACGCAGTATTTT. The encoded protein is CASSDWAAATDTQYF.

As for this clone: Relative to the germline gene, one junction end is altered; a read error may explain this. This chain's CDR3 is CASSLTSGRSTGEQFF. CDR3 nucleotide sequence: TGTGCTAGCAGCTTGACTAGCGGGAGATCTACGGGTGAGCAGTTCTTC. The chain joins TRBV7-7 to TRBJ2-1; 12 positions agree with TRBD2. This CDR3 comprises 16 residues. CDR1 SSHAT and CDR2 FNYEAQ come from the germline V gene (reference sequence).

The chain uses TRBV18 and TRBJ2-7; TRBD1 matches at 10 bases. V shed 3 bases, J shed 5 bases, and the junction held 10 bases outside the gene matches. The germline CDR1 and CDR2 sequences are KGHSH and LQKENI. The CDR3 totals 16 residues. CDR3 region: CASSPSRAGQGNEQYF. Written as DNA, the CDR3 is TGTGCCAGCTCACCCAGCCGCGCGGGACAGGGGAACGAGCAGTACTTC.

The chain combines TRBV28 with TRBJ1-3; TRBD1 might be the D (5 bases). The CDR3 contains 16 residues. The ends were cut back, 7 bases at V and 1 base at J, with 17 bases in the middle. The germline V gene has CDR1 MDHEN and CDR2 SYDVKM. The CDR3 spells CASTLRVPRSGNTIYF. CDR3 coding DNA: TGTGCCAGCACCCTCAGGGTCCCTCGTTCTGGAAACACCATATATTTT.

The J gene is TRBJ2-5, the V gene TRBV7-9, with 7 bases lining up with TRBD1. This CDR3 is built from 16 residues. Trimming removed 1 base from V and 1 base from J; junction bases left unmatched: 6. In germline, CDR1 is SEHNR, CDR2 FQNEAQ (reference sequence). The CDR3 here is CASSLGVGGGQETQYF. The DNA of the CDR3 is TGTGCCAGCAGCTTAGGGGTAGGGGGCGGCCAAGAGACCCAGTACTTC.

The rearrangement joins TRBV5-5 to TRBJ2-7; D is uncertain. Trimming removed 2 bases from V and 6 bases from J, with 12 bases in between. From germline, CDR1 is SGHKS and CDR2 YYEKEE (reference sequence). CDR3 length: 13 amino acids. The CDR3, as DNA: TGTGCCAGCAGCTTCATTCCAGCTTCCGAGCAGTACTTC. It specifies CASSFIPASEQYF.

This chain links TRBV12-5 with TRBJ2-3; TRBD1 might be the D (7 bases). The ends were cut back, 0 bases at V and 4 bases at J, with 14 bases in the middle. Germline CDR1 is LGHNT and CDR2 is FRNRAP. The CDR3 has 16 residues. The CDR3 DNA sequence: TGTGCTAGTGGTTTGGTACTGGGCAGGGGGGCAGATACGCAGTATTTT. It encodes CASGLVLGRGADTQYF.

The V call is TRBV2, the J call TRBJ1-2; 10 positions agree with TRBD1. The CDR3 length is 14 residues. After removal of 2 bases from V and 8 bases from J, the junction contained 5 bases not matched to a gene. Germline V gives CDR1 SNHLY, CDR2 FYNNEI. As DNA, the CDR3 is TGTGCCAGCAGTGAATTGGGACAGGGGATGGGCTACACCTTC. As protein: CASSELGQGMGYTF.

This clone was picked up many times. The V and J genes are TRBV7-9 and TRBJ2-7; D uncertain. The V gene's germline CDR1 is SEHNR and CDR2 FQNEAQ (reference sequence). V was trimmed by 4 bases and J by 0 bases, leaving 22 bases between them. The CDR3 runs 18 residues. CDR3 region: CASSSSPTALLSSYEQYF. DNA of the CDR3: TGTGCCAGCAGCTCCTCCCCCACAGCTCTATTAAGCTCCTACGAGCAGTACTTC.

V gene TRBV7-2 combines with J gene TRBJ2-3; D is ambiguous. V dropped 4 bases and J dropped 0 bases, with 23 bases sitting between them. The CDR3 length is 19 residues. Germline V gives CDR1 SGHTA, CDR2 FQGNSA. CDR3: CASSSRGLKSRYSTDTQYF. As DNA, the CDR3 is TGTGCCAGCAGCTCTCGCGGCCTAAAATCCCGATATAGCACAGATACGCAGTATTTT.

This chain joins TRBV5-4 and TRBJ2-6; 7 bases match TRBD2. The germline V gene encodes CDR1 SGHNT and CDR2 YYREEE (reference sequence). J lost 0 bases, V lost 6 bases, and 9 bases had no gene match. This CDR3 has 17 amino acids. The CDR3 nucleotides are TGTGCCAGCAACGCGGGAGCCACCACCTCTGGGGCCAACGTCCTGACTTTC. Its translation is CASNAGATTSGANVLTF.

The chain couples TRBV30 to TRBJ2-5; D may be TRBD1 (6 bases). The CDR3 runs to 14 residues. In germline, CDR1 is GTSNPN, CDR2 SVGIG (reference sequence). The V gene lost 2 bases and the J gene lost 2 bases, with 12 bases spanning the gap. The CDR3 sequence: CAWSPLTGQETQYF. In nucleotides, the CDR3 is TGTGCCTGGAGTCCCTTGACAGGACAAGAGACCCAGTACTTC. The entire variable domain, with the rest obtained from reference TRBV30 and TRBJ2-5, is as follows: SQTIHQWPATLVQPVGSPLSLECTVEGTSNPNLYWYRQAAGRGLQLLFYSVGIGQISSEVPQNLSASRPQDRQFILSSKKLLLSDSGFYLCAWSPLTGQETQYFGPGTRLLVL.